This TCR beta chain stems from a study of blood T cells in healthy people across ages. CDR3 size: 13 residues. Germline V gives CDR1 SGHTA, CDR2 FQGNSA. Through a sample-barcoded 5' primer and a J-beta primer mix, a second PCR was run for 7 to 11 cycles. Each cDNA molecule was tagged by a template-switch adaptor that had 12 random nucleotides. One entry per CDR3 protein, called by TCRdb with MiXCR from the 5' RACE reads. Of approximately 800,000 distinct CDR3 sequences listed, 20% to 30% are singletons. Study-wide results and caveats: Naive CD4+ cells and diversity were both higher in long-lived donors than in aged donors.

To note about this clonotype: Its specificity is not known. A junction boundary mismatches the germline segment, possibly from a read error.

The sample also formed part of further work on T cells of mothers and their children. That source reports: Sequencing revealed no T cell clones that were persistent and microchimeric.

The chain is built from TRBV7-2 and TRBJ1-4, with D perhaps matching TRBD1 (5 bases). The sample comprised blood. The TCR originated in a boy under 18 in good health. The DNA for the CDR3 is TGTGCCAGCAGCTTAGCTGGGGCTGAAAAACAGTTTTTT. This encodes CASSLAGAEKQFF.